This T cell receptor (beta chain) is drawn from a study of T cells in tuberculosis. Sequenced by immunoSEQ multiplex PCR; TCRdb stores in-frame clones only, minus some. This sample has tens of thousands of clones, with around 90% found just once. Sorting used thawed, overnight-rested PBMC stained with anti-CD3, a viability dye and GMM-loaded CD1B tetramer. CD1B tetramers were loaded with Rhodococcus equi-derived C32 glucose monomycolate. The CDR3 spans 13 residues. The germline gives CDR1 MNHEY, CDR2 SVGAGI. Losses at the gene ends were 5 bases for V and 4 bases for J; bases not matched to a gene: 4. The sequenced sample consisted of CD1b-GMM tetramer-negative cells sorted from PBMCs. The TCR sequence derives from an adult woman with latent tuberculosis. The chain recombines TRBV6-5 with TRBJ1-2; 7 bases line up with TRBD1. The CDR3: CASSRGQLYGYTF. The CDR3 region has the DNA TGTGCCAGCAGTCGGGGACAGCTCTATGGCTACACCTTC.